Below, 6 T cell receptor beta chains from the same sample are listed, as sequenced in a study of Tregs in tolerant kidney transplant recipients. Libraries were prepared by immunoSEQ multiplex PCR; TCRdb keeps only in-frame clonotypes and omits some of them. The repertoire includes 90,000 to 130,000 clones, almost 90% of them detected once, and just under 0.35% sits in the top ten. Sequenced here: CD4+ T cells from blood, sampled before the transplant. The receptor source for this set is a human donor who received a combined kidney and bone marrow transplant.

J is TRBJ1-4 and V is TRBV4-1, with 7 bases lining up with TRBD1. Germline CDR1 reads MGHRA; CDR2 reads YSYEKL. J was trimmed by 5 bases and V by 0 bases; bases with no gene match: 6. There are 16 residues in the CDR3. The CDR3: CASSQDGAGGNEKLFF. The CDR3 region has the DNA TGCGCCAGCAGCCAAGATGGGGCAGGGGGGAATGAAAAACTGTTTTTT.

The chain links TRBV6-5 to TRBJ1-1, with D hard to call. Trimming removed 2 bases from V and 1 base from J, with 11 bases in between. Germline V gene lookup returns CDR1 MNHEY and CDR2 SVGAGI. This CDR3 is 15 amino acids long. The CDR3 here is CASSYLSAPNTEAFF. The CDR3 DNA sequence: TGTGCCAGCAGTTACCTCTCCGCGCCGAACACTGAAGCTTTCTTT.

V is TRBV5-1 and J is TRBJ1-2, with D possibly being TRBD1 (5 bases). V was cut by 0 bases and J by 8 bases, with 14 bases left in between. CDR1 and CDR2 (germline): SGHRS, YFSETQ. The CDR3 length is 14 residues. The CDR3 spells CASSLEGQGRGYTF. Written as DNA, the CDR3 is TGCGCCAGCAGCTTGGAGGGGCAGGGCCGCGGCTACACCTTC.

This sequence joins TRBV6-5 and TRBJ2-1, with D possibly being TRBD1 (6 bases). Germline CDR1 reads MNHEY; CDR2 reads SVGAGI. The length of the CDR3 is 15 residues. The germline V and J ends were trimmed by 6 bases and 3 bases, with 15 bases remaining between them. The CDR3 nucleotides read TGTGCCAGCAGACCGCAGACAGGCGGCTACAATGAGCAGTTCTTC. Encoded protein: CASRPQTGGYNEQFF.

The rearrangement links TRBV28 to TRBJ1-5; 10 bases fit TRBD1. The CDR3 spans 16 residues. V shed 7 bases, J shed 2 bases, and the junction held 8 bases outside the gene matches. CDR1 and CDR2 from the germline V gene are MDHEN and SYDVKM. This chain's CDR3 is CASNPMDRGGNQPQHF. The CDR3 DNA follows: TGTGCCAGCAACCCCATGGACAGGGGGGGCAATCAGCCCCAGCATTTT.

V gene TRBV18 combines with J gene TRBJ2-1; TRBD1 aligns across 8 bases. The germline V gene has CDR1 KGHSH and CDR2 LQKENI. The CDR3 spans 15 residues. V was pared by 3 bases and J by 6 bases, with 7 bases of the junction left unmatched. The CDR3 loop reads CASSPKQGDVNEQFF. The CDR3 nucleotides read TGTGCCAGCTCACCTAAACAGGGGGATGTCAATGAGCAGTTCTTC.